This TCR beta chain was captured by sequencing in a study of Ad26.COV2.S vaccination and SARS-CoV-2 variants. Study-level findings and limits: Vaccinated and placebo-treated recipients had similar non-spike TCR breadth.

Germline CDR1 reads SGHRS; CDR2 reads YFSETQ. The CDR3 length is 13 residues. The junction had 6 bases not matched to a gene; V was cut back by 7 bases and J by 2 bases. Treatment defined: around 19 received Ad26.COV2.S at low or high dose, single or two shots; about 5 received placebo; per-sample allocation not given. The study sampled participants on day 63 after the first vaccine or placebo injection. Clones were read by immunoSEQ multiplex PCR, and TCRdb kept only the in-frame ones, dropping some. The repertoire has around 300,000 clones, 85% to 90% of them found once; the top ten carry 5.5%. In this sample, this clone turned up once. Its antigen remains unknown.

The chain joins TRBV5-1 to TRBJ2-7, with 7 nucleotides matching TRBD1. The TCR comes from a person between 18 and 59 years old who received the Ad26.COV2.S COVID-19 vaccine or a placebo. The input for sequencing was peripheral blood, taken in a trial of Ad26.COV2.S vaccine versus placebo. The CDR3 bases are TGCGCCAGCTTCGGGGACAGTGCCTACGAGCAGTACTTC. This encodes CASFGDSAYEQYF.